Listed here are 24 T cell receptor beta chains from one sample, sequenced in a study of regulatory T cells in long-lasting Graves disease (dated by TCRdb to about 2021). Explained via the paper, the time point label denotes: newly diagnosed GD, antithyroid drugs for less than 3 months. For both TCR sequencing and RNA sequencing, RNA was extracted from PBMCs using TRIzol. Receptors were amplified or captured by multiplex PCR. The reads were generated on an Illumina HiSeq 4000. TCR beta libraries were built with iRepertoire HTBI primers and Arm-PCR amplification of CDR3 regions. The raw public data were reprocessed by TCRdb itself: fastp quality trimming at Q25, MiXCR clonotype calling, in-frame beta chains only. Entries are consolidated by CDR3 protein sequence, retaining the most common genes and DNA. This sample lists some 350,000 distinct CDR3 sequences; 16% were detected once. The ten largest clones add up to 20% to 25% of the sample.

These data were likewise used in another study, on T cells in Graves' hyperthyroidism and ophthalmopathy.

The material was peripheral blood mononuclear cells (PBMCs), obtained at new diagnosis, from a patient treated with antithyroid drugs. All receptors come from a woman between 18 and 29 years old with Graves disease. Donor details come from another sample of the same person, matched by shared clones.

This clonotype was counted between two and nine times. The chain has TRBV19 and TRBJ1-1; D gene uncertain. V lost 1 base and J lost 4, with 13 bases in between. CDR1 is LNHDA, CDR2 SQIVND, per germline (reference sequence). The CDR3 is made up of 15 amino acids. Written as DNA, the CDR3 is TGTGCCAGTAGTATAGGGAAGGCGGCGGGCACTGAAGCTTTCTTT. The encoded protein is CASSIGKAAGTEAFF. The full variable domain, completed using reference TRBV19 and TRBJ1-1, is DGGITQSPKYLFRKEGQNVTLSCEQNLNHDAMYWYRQDPGQGLRLIYYSQIVNDFQKGDIAEGYSVSREKKESFPLTVTSAQKNPTAFYLCASSIGKAAGTEAFFGQGTRLTVV.

This clonotype was recorded at least ten times. The chain joins TRBV30 to TRBJ2-6, with a tentative D call TRBD1 (6 bases). The CDR3 loop spans 14 amino acids. V was pared by 4 bases and J by 0 bases, with 7 bases between. Germline CDR1 and CDR2: GTSNPN and SVGIG (reference sequence). CDR3 sequence reads: CAWMTGSGANVLTF. CDR3 coding DNA: TGTGCCTGGATGACAGGCTCTGGGGCCAACGTCCTGACTTTC.

This chain connects TRBV6-1 to TRBJ1-6; 7 bases are shared with TRBD1. J lost 3 bases, V lost 7 bases, and 9 bases had no gene match. This CDR3 region has 16 residues. The germline gives CDR1 MNHNS, CDR2 SASEGT. CDR3 protein: CASKNRDRFYNSPLHF. The CDR3 coding sequence is TGTGCCAGCAAAAACCGGGACAGATTCTATAATTCACCCCTCCACTTT.

The V gene is TRBV29-1, the J gene TRBJ1-4; D unresolved. The CDR3 is made up of 13 amino acids. V lost 7 bases to trimming and J lost 3 bases, with 12 bases between them. Looked up from germline, CDR1 is SQVTM and CDR2 is ANQGSEA. Here the CDR3 reads CSATGVANEKLFF. Written as DNA, the CDR3 is TGCAGCGCAACTGGGGTGGCTAATGAAAAACTGTTTTTT.

The chain recombines TRBV5-1 with TRBJ2-6, with 8 bases aligning to TRBD2. Germline loops: CDR1 SGHRS, CDR2 YFSETQ. The J segment lost 2 bases and the V segment lost 5 bases, leaving 6 bases of the junction unmatched. This CDR3 comprises 16 residues. CDR3 nucleotides: TGCGCCAGCAGTGATCTTAGCGGGACTGGGGCCAACGTCCTGACTTTC. It translates to CASSDLSGTGANVLTF.

Regarding this clonotype: A much larger clonotype is one base distant, so this may be a read error. The V and J genes are TRBV11-2 and TRBJ2-1, with 7 bases aligning to TRBD2. Germline CDR1 reads SGHAT; CDR2 reads FQNNGV. This CDR3 comprises 17 residues. CDR3 DNA: TGTGCCAGCAGCTTGCTCACTAGCGCCGCCCCCTACAATGATCAGTTCTTC. As protein: CASSLLTSAAPYNDQFF.

This clonotype was seen ten or more times. The gene calls are TRBV3-1 and TRBJ1-1, with 7 bases that match TRBD1. The germline V gene encodes CDR1 LGHDT and CDR2 YNNKEL (reference sequence). The length of the CDR3 is 18 residues. The trim removed 0 bases at V and 5 bases at J, leaving 15 bases unmatched. The CDR3 DNA reads TGTGCCAGCAGCCAAGAGGTTGGACAGGCCCGAAGTGGTACTGAAGCTTTCTTT. This encodes CASSQEVGQARSGTEAFF.

This clonotype was seen ten or more times. This chain connects TRBV28 to TRBJ2-2; D is unresolved. Trimming shortened V by 5 bases and J by 7 bases, and 5 bases separated the two germline ends. In germline, CDR1 is MDHEN, CDR2 SYDVKM. There are 11 residues in the CDR3. In DNA, the CDR3 is TGTGCCAGCAGTCTAATCGGGGAGCTGTTTTTT. It codes for CASSLIGELFF.

This clonotype was picked up many times. The chain employs TRBV2 and TRBJ2-4; TRBD2 might be the D (6 bases). There are 15 residues in the CDR3. V was trimmed by 7 bases and J by 1 base, leaving 14 bases between them. The germline V gene has CDR1 SNHLY and CDR2 FYNNEI. CDR3 in DNA: TGTGCCAGCACGGAGGGCAGCTTTGCCAAAAACATTCAGTACTTC. Protein: CASTEGSFAKNIQYF.

The chain has TRBV27 and TRBJ1-1, with D hard to call. The CDR3 totals 13 residues. Germline V lookup: CDR1 MNHEY, CDR2 SMNVEV (reference sequence). V was clipped by 8 bases and J by 1 base, with 11 bases between them. The CDR3 DNA follows: TGTGCCAGCGCCAGGAAACCGAACACTGAAGCTTTCTTT. It encodes CASARKPNTEAFF.

V usage is TRBV27 and J usage is TRBJ1-5; D unresolved. V was cut by 6 bases and J by 3 bases, with 12 bases left in between. Germline V CDR1 and CDR2: MNHEY, SMNVEV (reference sequence). This CDR3 has 14 amino acids. The CDR3 here is CASSPGRFNQPQHF. The DNA of the CDR3 is TGTGCCAGCAGCCCGGGGAGGTTCAATCAGCCCCAGCATTTT.

The table lists this clonotype with a few counts. The gene calls are TRBV20-1 and TRBJ2-7; D might be TRBD2 (5 bases). The CDR3 totals 14 residues. The germline CDR1 and CDR2 sequences are DFQATT and SNEGSKA (reference sequence). The V end lost 3 bases, the J end lost 4 bases, and 16 bases lay between the germline ends. The CDR3 reads CSARPSWTGYEQYF. CDR3 in DNA: TGCAGTGCTAGGCCGTCTTGGACTGGGTACGAGCAGTACTTC.

Many counts were recorded for this clonotype. This chain uses TRBV11-2 with TRBJ2-3; the D gene is possibly TRBD1 (6 bases). CDR1 is SGHAT, CDR2 FQNNGV, per germline. With 4 bases removed from V and 5 bases from J, the gap between germline ends came to 13 bases. The CDR3 length is 14 residues. The CDR3 DNA sequence: TGTGCCAGCAGCTCCCCTGGGGGCCGAGATACGCAGTATTTT. The encoded protein is CASSSPGGRDTQYF.

This clonotype was counted at least ten times. This chain connects TRBV5-1 to TRBJ2-1, with a weak D call TRBD2 (6 bases). Germline-derived CDR1 and CDR2 are SGHRS and YFSETQ. V lost 0 bases, J lost 4 bases, and 8 bases lay in between. The CDR3 spans 14 residues. The CDR3 region is CASSLGGEYNEQFF. CDR3 in DNA: TGCGCCAGCAGCTTGGGCGGGGAATACAATGAGCAGTTCTTC.

In this sample, this clonotype turned up a few times. V gene TRBV5-1 combines with J gene TRBJ1-6; the match to TRBD1 covers 10 bases. V trimming: 3 bases; J trimming: 5 bases; junction bases outside the gene matches: 11. CDR1 and CDR2 from the germline V gene are SGHRS and YFSETQ. The CDR3 is 18 residues long. CDR3 residues: CASSSEGTGAADNSPLHF. DNA for the CDR3: TGCGCCAGCAGCTCCGAGGGGACAGGGGCTGCAGATAATTCACCCCTCCACTTT.

Ten or more counts support this clonotype. V gene TRBV7-6 combines with J gene TRBJ1-2; D possibly corresponds to TRBD1 (5 bases). The CDR3 has 13 residues. V lost 5 bases and J 8 bases, leaving 15 bases between the germline ends. Germline V lookup: CDR1 SGHVS, CDR2 FNYEAQ. The CDR3: CASSDGTPEGYTF. CDR3 coding DNA: TGTGCCAGCAGCGACGGGACTCCTGAGGGCTACACCTTC.

This clonotype was counted many times. The chain combines TRBV20-1 with TRBJ1-5; TRBD1 matches 7 bases. This CDR3 spans 16 amino acids. Germline V gene data show CDR1 as DFQATT and CDR2 as SNEGSKA (reference sequence). After removal of 1 base from V and 4 bases from J, the junction contained 10 bases not matched to a gene. The DNA of the CDR3 is TGCAGTGCTAGAGGCCCCCGGGACAGTATAAATCAGCCCCAGCATTTT. Protein: CSARGPRDSINQPQHF.

The rearrangement joins TRBV12-3 or TRBV12-4 to TRBJ2-1; D may be TRBD1 (6 bases). V lost 2 bases, J lost 8 bases, and 10 bases lay in between. The CDR3 has 13 residues. CDR3 loop: CASSLTAGDEQFF. CDR3 in DNA: TGTGCCAGCAGTTTAACGGCAGGGGATGAGCAGTTCTTC.

This clonotype has at least ten counts. The J gene is TRBJ2-3, the V gene TRBV5-1; 7 nucleotides line up with TRBD2. J was trimmed by 4 bases and V by 0 bases; bases with no gene match: 2. Germline CDR1 and CDR2: SGHRS and YFSETQ. The CDR3 covers 14 residues. The CDR3 sequence is CASSLASGADTQYF. The DNA for the CDR3 is TGCGCCAGCAGCTTGGCCAGCGGGGCAGATACGCAGTATTTT.

Ten or more counts support this clonotype. The rearrangement links TRBV30 to TRBJ2-2, with 8 bases aligning to TRBD1. The junction had 4 bases not matched to a gene; V was cut back by 2 bases and J by 2 bases. CDR1 GTSNPN and CDR2 SVGIG come from the germline V gene (reference sequence). CDR3 length equals 15 residues. The CDR3 nucleotides read TGTGCCTGGAGTAGAGCAGGGGGCAACACCGGGGAGCTGTTTTTT. Protein sequence: CAWSRAGGNTGELFF.

This clonotype showed up many times. This chain links TRBV11-2 with TRBJ2-3; D is undetermined. CDR1 and CDR2 (germline): SGHAT, FQNNGV. The CDR3 is 15 residues long. The V end lost 5 bases, the J end lost 2 bases, and 14 bases lay between the germline ends. CDR3 coding DNA: TGTGCCAGCAGCCGAACCTCATTAGCCACAGATACGCAGTATTTT. It is translated as CASSRTSLATDTQYF. The variable domain in full, completed from reference TRBV11-2 and TRBJ2-3, reads EAGVAQSPRYKIIEKRQSVAFWCNPISGHATLYWYQQILGQGPKLLIQFQNNGVVDDSQLPKDRFSAERLKGVDSTLKIQPAKLEDSAVYLCASSRTSLATDTQYFGPGTRLTVL.

This clonotype showed up many times. The rearrangement links TRBV5-8 to TRBJ2-7; D is undetermined. The CDR3 runs 15 residues. Trimming removed 2 bases from V and 2 bases from J, with 14 bases in between. Per germline, CDR1 SGHTS and CDR2 YDEGEE. CDR3 DNA: TGTGCCAGCAGCTTCCCCGGTTCTCACACCTACGAGCAGTACTTC. It specifies CASSFPGSHTYEQYF.

This clonotype was counted only a few times. The V call is TRBV29-1, the J call TRBJ2-4, with TRBD2 as a possible D gene (6 bases). Trimming pared 4 bases from V and 6 bases from J, leaving 13 bases between. Germline-derived CDR1 and CDR2 are SQVTM and ANQGSEA. CDR3 length equals 13 residues. The CDR3 nucleotides read TGCAGCGTTGTTGGCGGGATTGTAAACATTCAGTACTTC. Translated: CSVVGGIVNIQYF.

This clonotype was detected ten times or more. The V gene is TRBV12-3 or TRBV12-4, the J gene TRBJ2-7; D is possibly TRBD2 (6 bases). This CDR3 is built from 12 residues. Trimming cost V 6 bases and J 7 bases, with 13 bases left between them. The CDR3 sequence: CASSPLRGEQYF. The CDR3 nucleotides are TGTGCCAGCAGCCCGCTTCGGGGGGAGCAGTACTTC.